This TCR beta chain was captured by sequencing in a study of T-cell reconstitution after alpha-beta-depleted transplantation in children. In regard to this clonotype: At one end, the junction sequence differs from germline, possibly due to a read error.

This CDR3 has 15 amino acids. CDR1 is SEHNR, CDR2 FQNEAQ, per germline (reference sequence). It was with unique molecular identifiers that the TCRbeta library was prepared. Each CDR3 protein is one row after TCRdb ran MiXCR on the PCR reads. Of about 420,000 distinct CDR3 sequences in the sample, around 15% are singletons; the top ten hold 29%. This chain uses TRBV7-9 with TRBJ2-5; 9 positions match TRBD1. The material was PBMCs, mostly from graft donor cells, obtained 360 days after TCRalphabeta/CD19-depleted stem cell transplant. The sequence came from a boy younger than two who had a stem cell transplant for Wiskott-Aldrich syndrome, so the T cells may come from the graft donor. DNA for the CDR3: TGTGCCAGCAGCCTCGGACAGGGGAAAGGAGAGACCCAGTACTTT. As protein: CASSLGQGKGETQYF.